These 9 T cell receptor beta chains originate from one sample sequenced in a study of blood T cell repertoires in COVID-19. TCRdb's copy holds only in-frame clones and misses some; the assay was immunoSEQ multiplex PCR. The sample carries about 170,000 clones, 84% recorded once. Specimen: peripheral blood. These receptors all stem from a woman of 80 years or more with COVID-19, enrolled during active disease.

The V gene is TRBV5-1, the J gene TRBJ2-1; 11 bases are shared with TRBD2. Trimming cost V 0 bases and J 5 bases; bases outside gene matches: 4. The CDR3 extends over 16 amino acids. Per the germline V gene, CDR1 is SGHRS and CDR2 is YFSETQ. The chain's CDR3 is CASSLVSGRGHNEQFF. CDR3 bases: TGCGCCAGCAGCTTGGTTAGCGGGAGGGGCCACAATGAGCAGTTCTTC.

The J gene is TRBJ2-3, the V gene TRBV20-1, with D possibly being TRBD1 (5 bases). Germline-derived CDR1 and CDR2 are DFQATT and SNEGSKA (reference sequence). This CDR3 spans 12 amino acids. Trimming pared 3 bases from V and 4 bases from J, leaving 8 bases between. CDR3 in amino acids: CSASARADTQYF. DNA of the CDR3: TGCAGTGCTAGTGCCAGGGCAGATACGCAGTATTTT.

J is TRBJ1-3 and V is TRBV7-2; tentatively, D is TRBD1 (5 bases). V was clipped by 5 bases and J by 2 bases, with 16 bases between them. CDR3 length: 16 residues. Germline-derived CDR1 and CDR2 are SGHTA and FQGNSA. This CDR3 reads CASSLLTAKTGNTIYF. The DNA for the CDR3 is TGTGCCAGCAGCCTACTGACAGCCAAAACTGGAAACACCATATATTTT.

This chain connects TRBV29-1 to TRBJ2-5; 7 bases agree with TRBD2. V lost 4 bases, J lost 1 base, and 6 bases stayed unmatched. This CDR3 spans 14 amino acids. Germline V lookup: CDR1 SQVTM, CDR2 ANQGSEA. DNA for the CDR3: TGCAGCGTTGGAAGCGGGGCGTCCCAAGAGACCCAGTACTTC. Protein product: CSVGSGASQETQYF. The full variable domain, in which reference TRBV29-1 and TRBJ2-5 provide the parts outside the CDR3, is SAVISQKPSRDICQRGTSLTIQCQVDSQVTMMFWYRQQPGQSLTLIATANQGSEATYESGFVIDKFPISRPNLTFSTLTVSNMSPEDSSIYLCSVGSGASQETQYFGPGTRLLVL.

The rearrangement links TRBV19 to TRBJ1-2; TRBD1 might be the D (5 bases). Germline lookup yields CDR1 LNHDA and CDR2 SQIVND (reference sequence). The CDR3 contains 14 residues. V lost 7 bases, J lost 8 bases, and 20 bases lay in between. The CDR3 sequence: CASTTRRGGYGYTF. DNA for the CDR3: TGTGCCAGTACTACTAGGAGGGGAGGGTACGGCTACACCTTC.

The chain joins TRBV28 to TRBJ2-1; 8 nucleotides match TRBD1. There are 15 residues in the CDR3. The junction had 7 bases not matched to a gene; V was cut back by 5 bases and J by 4 bases. Germline V CDR1 and CDR2: MDHEN, SYDVKM. This CDR3 is CASSTGQGKYNEQFF. The DNA of the CDR3 is TGTGCCAGCAGTACCGGACAGGGCAAATACAATGAGCAGTTCTTC.

The chain uses TRBV3-1 (or the pseudogene TRBV3-2) and TRBJ1-2; D unresolved. V was cut by 2 bases and J by 7 bases, with 14 bases left in between. The CDR3 runs to 14 residues. Germline V gene lookup returns CDR1 LGHDT and CDR2 YNNKEL (reference sequence). CDR3 residues: CASSQLPAGVGYTF. The CDR3 DNA is TGTGCCAGCAGCCAACTCCCCGCGGGCGTTGGCTACACCTTC.

This clone was counted a few times. The V and J genes are TRBV7-3 and TRBJ2-3; TRBD2 matches 8 bases. Losses at the gene ends were 4 bases for V and 3 bases for J; bases not matched to a gene: 3. CDR1 and CDR2 from the germline V gene are SGHTA and FQGTGA. CDR3 size: 14 residues. CDR3 nucleotide sequence: TGTGCCAGCAGCTCGGGACTAGGGACAGATACGCAGTATTTT. This codes for CASSSGLGTDTQYF.

This chain uses TRBV12-5 with TRBJ2-5, with a tentative D call TRBD1 (6 bases). From germline, CDR1 is LGHNT and CDR2 FRNRAP. V lost 5 bases to trimming and J lost 1 base, with 11 bases between them. This CDR3 comprises 14 residues. The CDR3 reads CASGPGDAQETQYF. CDR3 DNA: TGTGCTAGTGGTCCAGGGGACGCCCAAGAGACCCAGTACTTC.